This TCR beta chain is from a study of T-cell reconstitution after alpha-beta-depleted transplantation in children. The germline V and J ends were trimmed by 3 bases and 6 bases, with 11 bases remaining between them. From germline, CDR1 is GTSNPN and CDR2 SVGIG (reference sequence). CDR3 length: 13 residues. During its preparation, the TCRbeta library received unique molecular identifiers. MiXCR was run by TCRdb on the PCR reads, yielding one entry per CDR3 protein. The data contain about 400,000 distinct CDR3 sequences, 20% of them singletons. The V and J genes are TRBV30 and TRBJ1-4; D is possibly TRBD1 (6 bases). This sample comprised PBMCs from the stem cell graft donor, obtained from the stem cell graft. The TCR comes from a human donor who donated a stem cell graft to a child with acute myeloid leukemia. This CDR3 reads CAWRGQGDEKLFF. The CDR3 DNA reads TGTGCCTGGAGGGGACAAGGGGATGAAAAACTGTTTTTT.